This T cell receptor (beta chain) was recorded in a study of T cell repertoires in cytomegalovirus infection. On the study more broadly: Indicated by public TCR beta signatures were CMV infection and matching HLA type. General study results and limits: There were HLA-C-restricted CMV-specific TCR beta clonotypes dominating the ex vivo response. Carriage of CMV together with the relevant HLA was identifiable through cumulative public TCR beta family frequency.

CDR3 length: 13 residues. Trimming removed 2 bases at V and 10 bases at J, with 15 bases between. CDR1 is SGHKS, CDR2 YYEKEE, per germline (reference sequence). TCRdb re-derived calls from the reads in MiXCR, one entry per CDR3 protein. The sample lists more than 150,000 distinct CDR3 sequences, roughly 20% seen once, with around 2.7% in the top ten. This clonotype was seen a few times. Its antigen is currently unknown. The source is a human donor in good health (CMV status not recorded). Some clones in this sample may be carry-over from other donors' samples. This chain uses TRBV5-5 with TRBJ1-1; the D is unclear. Material: PBMCs. CDR3 sequence reads: CASSLTPGVLAFF. CDR3 DNA: TGTGCCAGCAGCTTAACGCCAGGAGTATTAGCTTTCTTT.